This T cell receptor beta chain originates from a study of Ad26.COV2.S vaccination and SARS-CoV-2 variants. Background on the study: A COV1001 Ad26.COV2.S trial-arm participant provided the sample. The vaccine Ad26.COV2.S was put into the muscle once, or twice with 56 days between.

This sample's treatment: roughly 19 received Ad26.COV2.S at low or high dose, single or two shots; about 5 received placebo; per-sample allocation not given. Following the first vaccine or placebo injection, samples were taken on day 63. As its vector, the vaccine had Ad26, which expressed Wuhan-strain SARS-CoV-2 spike. This clone was observed a single time. Its antigen remains unidentified. Overall study results and limits: Researchers reported similar non-spike TCR breadth in vaccine and placebo recipients.

Method: immunoSEQ multiplex PCR; TCRdb's copy keeps in-frame clones and lacks some. Of about 320,000 clones in the sample, approximately 86% were seen once. The CDR3 length is 14 residues. The junction had 5 bases not matched to a gene; V was cut back by 7 bases and J by 1 base. The germline V gene has CDR1 SGHAT and CDR2 FQNNGV. Sample: peripheral blood, taken in a trial of Ad26.COV2.S vaccine versus placebo. This sequence originates from a person aged 18-65 years who received the Ad26.COV2.S COVID-19 vaccine or a placebo. The J gene is TRBJ2-5, the V gene TRBV11-2; 8 bases agree with TRBD1. CDR3 bases: TGTGCCAGCAACCGACAGGGGTTCCAAGAGACCCAGTACTTC. This sequence encodes CASNRQGFQETQYF.